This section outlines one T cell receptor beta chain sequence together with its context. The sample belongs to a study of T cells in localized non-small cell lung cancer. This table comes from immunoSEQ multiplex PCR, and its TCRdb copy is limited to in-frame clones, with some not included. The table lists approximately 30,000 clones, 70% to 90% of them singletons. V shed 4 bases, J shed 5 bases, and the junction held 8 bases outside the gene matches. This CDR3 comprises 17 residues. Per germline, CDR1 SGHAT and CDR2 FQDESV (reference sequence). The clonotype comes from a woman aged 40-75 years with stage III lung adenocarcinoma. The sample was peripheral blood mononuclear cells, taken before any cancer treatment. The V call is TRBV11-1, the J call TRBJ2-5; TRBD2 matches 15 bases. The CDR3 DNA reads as TGTGCCAGCAGCTGGGGACTAGCGGGAGGAGCCGAGGAGACCCAGTACTTC. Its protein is CASSWGLAGGAEETQYF.